The 23 T cell receptor beta chains below come from one sample, sequenced in a study of blood T cell repertoires in COVID-19. TCRdb keeps only in-frame clones here, not all; method: immunoSEQ multiplex PCR. The sample lists 110,000 to 150,000 clones, almost 85% occurring once. Sequencing was performed on peripheral blood. The receptors were sampled from a man aged 45-65 years with acute or convalescent COVID-19.

The DNA of the CDR3 is TGCGCCAGCAGCCAAGCTAATAAAGGGACAGGGCTTCCCTACAATGAGCAGTTCTTC. This gives the protein CASSQANKGTGLPYNEQFF. V is TRBV4-1 and J is TRBJ2-1; 9 nucleotides line up with TRBD1. CDR1 and CDR2 from the germline V gene are MGHRA and YSYEKL. The CDR3 contains 19 residues. Trimming took 1 base from V and 2 from J; bases not matched to a gene: 12.

This chain links TRBV18 with TRBJ2-2; 9 bases are a match to TRBD2. CDR1 is KGHSH, CDR2 LQKENI, per germline. The CDR3 totals 16 residues. After removal of 1 base from V and 5 bases from J, the junction contained 5 bases not matched to a gene. The CDR3 nucleotides are TGTGCCAGCTCACCACGGAGCGGGGGGTCGACCGGGGAGCTGTTTTTT. Its protein product is CASSPRSGGSTGELFF.

The V gene is TRBV11-1, the J gene TRBJ2-3; a possible D gene is TRBD1 (5 bases). V lost 0 bases, J lost 5 bases, and 12 bases lay in between. The CDR3 is 15 residues long. Germline CDR1 and CDR2: SGHAT and FQDESV (reference sequence). CDR3 protein: CASSLASAGIDTQYF. In DNA, the CDR3 is TGTGCCAGCAGCTTAGCCTCCGCAGGGATAGATACGCAGTATTTT.

CDR3 sequence (DNA): TGTGCCAGCAGCTTAGGGATGGGGAGGCTCCCAGATACGCAGTATTTT. Protein: CASSLGMGRLPDTQYF. The chain combines TRBV13 with TRBJ2-3, with D possibly being TRBD2 (6 bases). The V and J ends lost 0 bases and 4 bases respectively, with 14 bases between them. CDR1 PRHDT and CDR2 FYEKMQ come from the germline V gene (reference sequence). The CDR3 covers 16 residues. The full variable domain, its missing parts supplied by reference TRBV13 and TRBJ2-3, is AAGVIQSPRHLIKEKRETATLKCYPIPRHDTVYWYQQGPGQDPQFLISFYEKMQSDKGSIPDRFSAQQFSDYHSELNMSSLELGDSALYFCASSLGMGRLPDTQYFGPGTRLTVL.

The chain is built from TRBV7-9 and TRBJ2-1, with 7 bases identical to TRBD2. V dropped 5 bases and J dropped 0; count of bases not matched to a gene: 10. The CDR3 consists of 17 residues. Per the germline V gene, CDR1 is SEHNR and CDR2 is FQNEAQ (reference sequence). Written as DNA, the CDR3 is TGTGCCAGCAGCCTTCCTAACGGGAGGTACTCCTACAATGAGCAGTTCTTC. Translating gives CASSLPNGRYSYNEQFF.

The chain uses TRBV25-1 and TRBJ1-5, with 7 bases aligning to TRBD1. V lost 4 bases and J lost 1; bases outside the gene matches: 13. The CDR3 runs 18 residues. CDR1 MGHDK and CDR2 SYGVNS come from the germline V gene. CDR3 amino acids: CASSASPGQGGSNQPQHF. CDR3 nucleotides: TGTGCCAGCAGTGCGTCTCCGGGGCAGGGGGGAAGCAATCAGCCCCAGCATTTT.

The chain has TRBV28 and TRBJ1-1; TRBD1 aligns across 10 bases. Trimming cost V 7 bases and J 4 bases; bases outside gene matches: 6. The CDR3 loop spans 14 amino acids. Per the germline V gene, CDR1 is MDHEN and CDR2 is SYDVKM. Here the CDR3 DNA reads TGTGCCAGCACCTGGACAGGGGGAATCACTGAAGCTTTCTTT. Amino acids: CASTWTGGITEAFF. The full variable domain, in which reference TRBV28 and TRBJ1-1 provide the parts outside the CDR3, is DVKVTQSSRYLVKRTGEKVFLECVQDMDHENMFWYRQDPGLGLRLIYFSYDVKMKEKGDIPEGYSVSREKKERFSLILESASTNQTSMYLCASTWTGGITEAFFGQGTRLTVV.

This chain uses TRBV12-3 or TRBV12-4 with TRBJ1-1; 7 nucleotides line up with TRBD1. The CDR3 loop spans 12 amino acids. After removal of 5 bases from V and 4 bases from J, the junction contained 1 base not matched to a gene. The CDR3 is CASSDRATEAFF. The CDR3 bases are TGTGCCAGCAGTGACAGGGCCACTGAAGCTTTCTTT.

The rearrangement joins TRBV30 to TRBJ1-2, with 7 bases aligning to TRBD1. Germline CDR1 reads GTSNPN; CDR2 reads SVGIG (reference sequence). V trimming: 2 bases; J trimming: 2 bases; junction bases outside the gene matches: 8. The CDR3 extends over 15 amino acids. CDR3 sequence (DNA): TGTGCCTGGAGTTCGACTTCAGGGGGAAACTATGGCTACACCTTC. Amino acid sequence: CAWSSTSGGNYGYTF.

The chain couples TRBV5-1 to TRBJ2-3; perhaps TRBD1 as D (6 bases). This CDR3 contains 18 residues. The germline V gene encodes CDR1 SGHRS and CDR2 YFSETQ. The V end was cut by 0 bases, the J end by 0 bases, with 17 bases between. CDR3 nucleotide sequence: TGCGCCAGCAGCTTGGCGGGCAGGGGTACCTTTAGCACAGATACGCAGTATTTT. Its protein is CASSLAGRGTFSTDTQYF.

This clone has just one count. This sequence joins TRBV4-1 and TRBJ2-6; possible D gene TRBD1, 6 bases. Germline CDR1 and CDR2: MGHRA and YSYEKL. V gave up 5 bases and J gave up 0 bases, with 11 bases separating them. This CDR3 contains 16 residues. CDR3 sequence reads: CASSDRPPSGANVLTF. CDR3 coding DNA: TGCGCCAGCAGCGACAGGCCACCCTCTGGGGCCAACGTCCTGACTTTC.

The V call is TRBV7-2, the J call TRBJ2-1; D not certain. Trimming took 10 bases from V and 0 from J, leaving 10 bases between them. The length of the CDR3 is 13 residues. The germline V gene has CDR1 SGHTA and CDR2 FQGNSA. CDR3 sequence (DNA): TGTGCCATTTCGAACAGCTCCTACAATGAGCAGTTCTTC. It encodes CAISNSSYNEQFF.

The V gene is TRBV18, the J gene TRBJ1-2; no clear D gene. V was cut by 3 bases and J by 3 bases, with 5 bases left in between. The CDR3 runs 12 residues. Germline V gene data show CDR1 as KGHSH and CDR2 as LQKENI. The CDR3 nucleotides are TGTGCCAGCTCACCTCAGGACTATGGCTACACCTTC. This codes for CASSPQDYGYTF.

This chain connects TRBV10-3 to TRBJ1-1; 9 bases match TRBD1. The CDR3 sequence is 14 residues long. With V trimmed by 2 bases and J by 8 bases, 6 bases remained unmatched. Germline CDR1 ENHRY, CDR2 SYGVKD. Written as DNA, the CDR3 is TGTGCCATCAGTGAGAGACAGGGGGGGTTAGAAGCTTTCTTT. This gives the protein CAISERQGGLEAFF.

The V call is TRBV6-5, the J call TRBJ1-4; a weak D match, TRBD1 (6 bases). The CDR3 has 15 amino acids. CDR1 MNHEY and CDR2 SVGAGI come from the germline V gene. Deletions cut 7 bases from V and 6 bases from J, with 18 bases between. The CDR3 DNA reads as TGTGCCAGCACCTCAATGGGGGCAGGGGATGAAAAACTGTTTTTT. Translated: CASTSMGAGDEKLFF.

The rearrangement links TRBV28 to TRBJ2-3, with 14 bases identical to TRBD2. The germline CDR1 and CDR2 sequences are MDHEN and SYDVKM. This CDR3 spans 17 amino acids. J gave up 3 bases and V 4 bases, and 6 bases lay outside the gene matches. In DNA, the CDR3 is TGTGCCAGCAGTTCCCGACTAGCGGGAGGGCCTACAGATACGCAGTATTTT. The encoded protein is CASSSRLAGGPTDTQYF.

This clone was observed a few times. The chain links TRBV6-5 to TRBJ1-4; D might be TRBD1 (5 bases). Germline lookup yields CDR1 MNHEY and CDR2 SVGAGI. Trimming took 0 bases from V and 7 from J, leaving 12 bases between them. CDR3 length: 15 amino acids. The CDR3 is CASSYSGGEGEKLFF. The DNA of the CDR3 is TGTGCCAGCAGTTACTCCGGGGGTGAGGGTGAAAAACTGTTTTTT.

This clone came up a few times. The rearrangement uses TRBV11-3 and TRBJ2-7; TRBD2 matches at 10 bases. Germline loops: CDR1 SGHNT, CDR2 YENEEA. V lost 3 bases to trimming and J lost 7 bases; unmatched junction nucleotides: 6. The CDR3 totals 14 residues. The CDR3 coding sequence is TGTGCCAGCAGCTTTTGGCTAGCGGGAGATGAGCAGTACTTC. Its translation is CASSFWLAGDEQYF.

The rearrangement uses TRBV6-1 and TRBJ1-3; the D gene is possibly TRBD1 (5 bases). Germline-derived CDR1 and CDR2 are MNHNS and SASEGT. V lost 4 bases and J 2 bases, leaving 15 bases between the germline ends. The CDR3 length is 16 residues. The CDR3 reads CASSAYTGSTGNTIYF. For the CDR3, the DNA is TGTGCCAGCAGTGCATATACAGGTTCGACTGGAAACACCATATATTTT.

CDR3 DNA sequence: TGTGCCAGCAGTGAATTTGGGGCTGCAACTAATGAAAAACTGTTTTTT. Its translation is CASSEFGAATNEKLFF. The gene calls are TRBV2 and TRBJ1-4, with a possible D match to TRBD1 (5 bases). Germline CDR1 and CDR2: SNHLY and FYNNEI. V was clipped by 2 bases and J by 0 bases, with 10 bases between them. The CDR3 extends over 16 amino acids.

The gene calls are TRBV9 and TRBJ2-1, with 11 bases identical to TRBD2. Trimming cost V 0 bases and J 6 bases; bases outside gene matches: 5. The CDR3 is made up of 16 amino acids. The germline V gene encodes CDR1 SGDLS and CDR2 YYNGEE. CDR3: CASSVVLAGGVNEQFF. The CDR3 region has the DNA TGTGCCAGCAGCGTAGTTCTAGCGGGAGGAGTCAATGAGCAGTTCTTC.

The chain carries TRBV11-2 and TRBJ2-3, with D tentatively TRBD2 (7 bases). Germline assignment: CDR1 SGHAT and CDR2 FQNNGV. V was shortened by 3 bases and J by 2 bases, with 21 bases between the two germline ends. This CDR3 is 18 amino acids long. The CDR3 region is CASSFWGRRELVTDTQYF. The CDR3 DNA reads as TGTGCCAGCAGCTTCTGGGGGCGGCGGGAGCTGGTCACAGATACGCAGTATTTT.

J is TRBJ2-7 and V is TRBV3-1 (or the pseudogene TRBV3-2), with TRBD2 matching over 10 bases. The germline CDR1 and CDR2 sequences are LGHDT and YNNKEL (reference sequence). This CDR3 has 16 residues. Trimming at V came to 4 bases and at J to 1 base, leaving 7 bases not matched to a gene. Here the CDR3 reads CASSPLGTSASYEQYF. The CDR3 DNA reads as TGTGCCAGCAGCCCTTTAGGGACTAGCGCTTCCTACGAGCAGTACTTC.